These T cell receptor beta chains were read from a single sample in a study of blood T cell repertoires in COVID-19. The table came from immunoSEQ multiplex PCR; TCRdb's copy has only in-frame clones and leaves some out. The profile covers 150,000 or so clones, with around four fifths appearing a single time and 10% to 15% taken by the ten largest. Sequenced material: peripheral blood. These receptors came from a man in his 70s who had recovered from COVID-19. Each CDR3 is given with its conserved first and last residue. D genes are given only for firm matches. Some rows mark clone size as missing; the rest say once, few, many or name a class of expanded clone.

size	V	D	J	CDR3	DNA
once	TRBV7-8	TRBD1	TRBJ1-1	CASSLFGTGATEAFF	TGTGCCAGCAGCTTATTTGGGACAGGGGCCACTGAAGCTTTCTTT
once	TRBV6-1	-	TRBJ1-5	CASSEGAGFYSNQPQHF	TGTGCCAGCAGTGAAGGGGCAGGATTCTATAGCAATCAGCCCCAGCATTTT
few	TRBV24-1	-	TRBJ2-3	CATSRGNTQYF	TGTGCCACCAGCAGGGGAAATACGCAGTATTTT
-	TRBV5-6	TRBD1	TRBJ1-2	CASSLRGTANYGYTF	TGTGCCAGCAGCTTAAGAGGGACAGCTAACTATGGCTACACCTTC
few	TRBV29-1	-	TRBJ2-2	CSSQTNTGELFF	TGCAGCTCACAGACGAACACCGGGGAGCTGTTTTTT
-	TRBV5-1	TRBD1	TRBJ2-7	CASSLGGTDPHEQYF	TGCGCCAGCAGCTTGGGAGGGACAGACCCCCACGAGCAGTACTTC
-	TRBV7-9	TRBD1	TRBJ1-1	CASSAGQGAYYTEAFF	TGTGCCAGCAGCGCCGGACAGGGGGCGTACTACACTGAAGCTTTCTTT
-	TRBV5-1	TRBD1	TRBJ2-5	CASSYTVPGQGAETQYF	TGCGCCAGCAGCTACACAGTTCCGGGACAGGGGGCAGAGACCCAGTACTTC
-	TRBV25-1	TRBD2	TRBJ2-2	CASKLAEYGELFF	TGTGCCAGTAAACTAGCGGAGTACGGGGAGCTGTTTTTT
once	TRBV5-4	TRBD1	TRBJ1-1	CASSPGTGGANAEAFF	TGTGCCAGCAGTCCCGGGACAGGGGGCGCGAACGCTGAAGCTTTCTTT
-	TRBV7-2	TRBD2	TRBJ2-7	CASSLASGRATREQYF	TGTGCCAGCAGCTTAGCTAGCGGGAGGGCTACTAGGGAGCAGTACTTC
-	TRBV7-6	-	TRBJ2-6	CASSLAQGSASGANVLTF	TGTGCCAGCAGCTTAGCGCAGGGCTCAGCTTCTGGGGCCAACGTCCTGACTTTC
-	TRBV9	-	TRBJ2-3	CASSVASPSTDTQYF	TGTGCCAGCAGCGTAGCATCCCCAAGCACAGATACGCAGTATTTT
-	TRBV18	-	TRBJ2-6	CASSPGTGANVLTF	TGTGCCAGCTCCCCGGGGACTGGGGCCAACGTCCTGACTTTC
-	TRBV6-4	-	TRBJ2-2	CASSLNAGGELFF	TGTGCCAGCAGCCTCAACGCGGGCGGGGAGCTGTTTTTT
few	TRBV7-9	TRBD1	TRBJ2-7	CASSHLPGQGPGGYEQYF	TGTGCCAGCAGCCACCTCCCGGGACAGGGACCAGGGGGCTACGAGCAGTACTTC